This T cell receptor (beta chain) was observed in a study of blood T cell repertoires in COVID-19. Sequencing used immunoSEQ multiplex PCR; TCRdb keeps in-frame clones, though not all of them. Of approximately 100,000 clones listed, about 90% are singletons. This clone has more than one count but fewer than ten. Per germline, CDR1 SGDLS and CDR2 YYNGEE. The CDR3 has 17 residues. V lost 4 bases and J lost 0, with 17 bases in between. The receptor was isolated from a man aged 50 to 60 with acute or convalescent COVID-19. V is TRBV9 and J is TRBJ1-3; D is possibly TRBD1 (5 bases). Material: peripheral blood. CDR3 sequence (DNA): TGTGCCAGCAGCCCACACGGAAGGGGTCTCTCTGGAAACACCATATATTTT. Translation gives CASSPHGRGLSGNTIYF.